The 20 T cell receptor beta chains listed next were all sequenced from one sample in a study of blood T cell repertoires in COVID-19 (TCRdb year 2020). Library preparation used the immunoSEQ multiplex PCR assay. TCRdb re-hosts the immuneACCESS table, in-frame sequences only. Its copies lack some clones; in the studies checked, an unresolved V gene accounts for under half of them, and the cause for the rest is not known. This sample is represented by around 180,000 clones; approximately 85% of them were singletons. Around 3.3% of the sample lies in the top ten. Sequenced sample: peripheral blood. Receptors were obtained from a man in his 60s with acute or convalescent COVID-19.

The V call is TRBV10-3, the J call TRBJ1-2; perhaps TRBD1 as D (5 bases). Trimming took off 6 bases at V and 6 bases at J, with 14 bases between the two ends. Germline V lookup: CDR1 ENHRY, CDR2 SYGVKD. The CDR3 sequence is 13 residues long. In nucleotides, the CDR3 is TGTGCCATCAGGCCGGGAGAGGGGCATGGCTACACCTTC. Protein: CAIRPGEGHGYTF.

The V gene is TRBV19, the J gene TRBJ1-2; 7 bases line up with TRBD1. V lost 3 bases, J lost 2 bases, and 3 bases stayed unmatched. This CDR3 has 14 amino acids. The germline CDR1 and CDR2 sequences are LNHDA and SQIVND (reference sequence). The DNA of the CDR3 is TGTGCCAGTAGTATTGCCAGGGGGAACTATGGCTACACCTTC. Its translation is CASSIARGNYGYTF.

The chain links TRBV3-1 (or the pseudogene TRBV3-2) to TRBJ1-6; D uncertain. Per the germline V gene, CDR1 is LGHDT and CDR2 is YNNKEL (reference sequence). Trimming took off 4 bases at V and 7 bases at J, with 8 bases between the two ends. The CDR3 has 13 amino acids. The CDR3 sequence: CASSPRANSPLHF. CDR3 coding DNA: TGTGCCAGCAGCCCCCGAGCGAATTCACCCCTCCACTTT.

This chain connects TRBV6-2 or TRBV6-3 to TRBJ2-7; 8 bases map to TRBD2. The CDR3 loop spans 15 amino acids. Germline values: CDR1 MNHEY, CDR2 SVGEGT. Trimming cost V 4 bases and J 3 bases; bases outside gene matches: 8. The CDR3 loop is CASSSLTSARYEQYF. The CDR3 DNA reads as TGTGCCAGCAGTTCCCTGACTAGCGCCCGCTACGAGCAGTACTTC.

This sequence joins TRBV7-3 and TRBJ1-2; weak D call: TRBD1 (5 bases). The CDR3 is made up of 14 amino acids. The germline V gene has CDR1 SGHTA and CDR2 FQGTGA. V was cut by 2 bases and J by 4 bases, with 11 bases left in between. This chain's CDR3 is CASSLLTGGYGYTF. The CDR3 DNA reads TGTGCCAGCAGCTTATTGACCGGGGGCTATGGCTACACCTTC.

V is TRBV19 and J is TRBJ2-1, with 7 bases lining up with TRBD2. The germline V gene encodes CDR1 LNHDA and CDR2 SQIVND (reference sequence). CDR3 length: 16 residues. Germline trimming cut 3 bases from V and 8 bases from J; bases unmatched to any gene: 13. Here the CDR3 reads CASSIWSRGRAHEQFF. DNA for the CDR3: TGTGCCAGTAGTATTTGGTCCCGAGGGAGGGCCCATGAGCAGTTCTTC. Filled out from reference TRBV19 and TRBJ2-1, the complete variable domain reads DGGITQSPKYLFRKEGQNVTLSCEQNLNHDAMYWYRQDPGQGLRLIYYSQIVNDFQKGDIAEGYSVSREKKESFPLTVTSAQKNPTAFYLCASSIWSRGRAHEQFFGPGTRLTVL.

The V and J genes are TRBV7-9 and TRBJ1-2; 8 bases fit TRBD1. The CDR3 is 14 amino acids. After removal of 5 bases from V and 4 bases from J, the junction contained 6 bases not matched to a gene. CDR1 and CDR2 from the germline V gene are SEHNR and FQNEAQ (reference sequence). The CDR3 DNA follows: TGTGCCAGCAGCCCCGGGACAGGCTTCTATGGCTACACCTTC. It encodes CASSPGTGFYGYTF.

This sequence joins TRBV6-1 and TRBJ1-6, with D tentatively TRBD1 (6 bases). Germline-derived CDR1 and CDR2 are MNHNS and SASEGT. This CDR3 spans 16 amino acids. V shed 1 base and J shed 10 bases, with 17 bases lying between them. CDR3 bases: TGTGCCAGCAGTGAAGGGGGGGGCAGGGGAGGCTCACCCCTCCACTTT. It is translated as CASSEGGGRGGSPLHF.

This chain connects TRBV2 to TRBJ2-5, with 7 bases matching TRBD1. V shed 1 base and J 5 bases; nucleotides not matched to a gene: 7. The CDR3 length is 15 residues. The V gene's germline CDR1 is SNHLY and CDR2 FYNNEI. This CDR3 is CASSEGQGGKETQYF. The CDR3 DNA sequence: TGTGCCAGCAGTGAAGGACAGGGCGGAAAGGAGACCCAGTACTTC.

The V and J genes are TRBV7-9 and TRBJ2-7, with 8 nucleotides matching TRBD2. The CDR3 is 15 residues long. V lost 1 base to trimming and J lost 5 bases; unmatched junction nucleotides: 7. Germline-derived CDR1 and CDR2 are SEHNR and FQNEAQ (reference sequence). The CDR3 DNA follows: TGTGCCAGCAGCTTAGTAGCTAGCGGGTACCACGAGCAGTACTTC. Protein: CASSLVASGYHEQYF.

The chain links TRBV3-1 (or the pseudogene TRBV3-2) to TRBJ2-1; TRBD2 matches at 7 bases. CDR1 is LGHDT and CDR2 is YNNKEL in the germline V gene (reference sequence). V lost 5 bases, J lost 1 base, and 5 bases stayed unmatched. CDR3 length: 15 residues. The CDR3 spells CASSEAGLSYNEQFF. Written as DNA, the CDR3 is TGTGCCAGCAGCGAAGCGGGACTTTCCTACAATGAGCAGTTCTTC.

V and J are TRBV20-1 and TRBJ2-6; D is perhaps TRBD1 (5 bases). Germline CDR1 DFQATT, CDR2 SNEGSKA (reference sequence). This CDR3 has 16 amino acids. Trimming pared 3 bases from V and 2 bases from J, leaving 14 bases between. The CDR3, as DNA: TGCAGTGCTAGTGCAGGGTTCAGCACTGGGGCCAACGTCCTGACTTTC. Protein: CSASAGFSTGANVLTF.

The V and J genes are TRBV4-1 and TRBJ1-5, with 10 bases fitting TRBD1. The junction had 9 bases not matched to a gene; V was cut back by 7 bases and J by 6 bases. This CDR3 comprises 15 residues. Germline V gives CDR1 MGHRA, CDR2 YSYEKL. This CDR3 is CASTPTRTGGQPQHF. The CDR3 DNA reads as TGCGCCAGCACCCCTACCAGGACAGGGGGTCAGCCCCAGCATTTT.

This clone was recorded once. The V call is TRBV15, the J call TRBJ2-2, with D perhaps matching TRBD2 (6 bases). V was cut by 3 bases and J by 5 bases, with 19 bases left in between. Germline V gene sequence: CDR1 LNHNV, CDR2 YYDKDF (reference sequence). The CDR3 is 17 amino acids. DNA for the CDR3: TGTGCCACCAGCAGGGGAACGAGCGGGTTAGGGACCGGGGAGCTGTTTTTT. This encodes CATSRGTSGLGTGELFF.

The V call is TRBV7-2, the J call TRBJ2-2; the D gene is possibly TRBD2 (5 bases). The CDR3 runs 16 residues. V lost 5 bases, J lost 0 bases, and 13 bases lay in between. Germline values: CDR1 SGHTA, CDR2 FQGNSA. The CDR3 DNA follows: TGTGCCAGCAGCCACCTAGGACTTTCGAACACCGGGGAGCTGTTTTTT. It encodes CASSHLGLSNTGELFF.

This clone was seen only a few times. The CDR3 loop reads CASSVRRQGAVNEQFF. The CDR3 DNA is TGTGCCAGCAGCGTAAGAAGACAGGGGGCTGTAAATGAGCAGTTCTTC. The V and J genes are TRBV9 and TRBJ2-1; 10 bases are a match to TRBD1. This CDR3 is 16 amino acids long. V lost 1 base to trimming and J lost 7 bases; unmatched junction nucleotides: 8. Germline V gene sequence: CDR1 SGDLS, CDR2 YYNGEE.

The chain uses TRBV6-5 and TRBJ1-4; D is perhaps TRBD1 (5 bases). Trimming shortened V by 8 bases and J by 4 bases, and 14 bases separated the two germline ends. The CDR3 consists of 14 residues. Germline assignment: CDR1 MNHEY and CDR2 SVGAGI. The CDR3 DNA reads as TGTGCCAGCGCTCTCGGGGGGGTTAATGAAAAACTGTTTTTT. As protein: CASALGGVNEKLFF.

The CDR3 DNA reads TGTGCCAGCAGTTACGACCTAGCGGCATCCTACGAGCAGTACTTC. It yields the protein CASSYDLAASYEQYF. The rearrangement joins TRBV6-6 to TRBJ2-7, with 7 bases aligning to TRBD2. After removal of 2 bases from V and 1 base from J, the junction contained 5 bases not matched to a gene. CDR1 is MNHNY, CDR2 SVGAGI, per germline (reference sequence). This CDR3 has 15 residues.

This chain uses TRBV3-1 (or the pseudogene TRBV3-2) with TRBJ1-4; TRBD1 matches at 9 bases. V was clipped by 2 bases and J by 11 bases; unmatched bases: 9. The CDR3 has 15 residues. Germline V CDR1 and CDR2: LGHDT, YNNKEL (reference sequence). The DNA for the CDR3 is TGTGCCAGCAGCCAACCGGGACAGGGCTTTAATAAACTGTTTTTT. As protein: CASSQPGQGFNKLFF.

The chain employs TRBV6-2 or TRBV6-3 and TRBJ2-1; 8 bases line up with TRBD1. The CDR3 totals 12 residues. From germline, CDR1 is MNHEY and CDR2 SVGEGT. V shed 4 bases, J shed 13 bases, and the junction held 6 bases outside the gene matches. DNA for the CDR3: TGTGCCAGCAGTTGGGCAGGGGGCAATCAGTTCTTC. Translation gives CASSWAGGNQFF.